This T cell receptor (beta chain) was obtained from a study of long-term antiretroviral therapy in people with HIV. Assay version v3.0 of immunoSEQ was used, and it was run at survey level. The protocol was immunoSEQ multiplex PCR, while the TCRdb copy is restricted to in-frame clones and leaves out a portion. The sample yields some 38,000 clones, 65% to 90% seen once. To note about this clone: Its target is unknown.

In germline, CDR1 is SGHRS, CDR2 YFSETQ. The CDR3 loop spans 15 amino acids. V lost 0 bases, J lost 0 bases, and 8 bases lay in between. Study conclusions and caveats: HIV repertoires spanned tighter CDR3 length ranges than controls did. Viral resistance, ART adherence and therapy changes all lacked available data. Blood collection from the mid-2000s to the late 2010s possibly occurred under older ART regimens.

The specimen was unsorted PBMCs, collected 1.5 years after starting antiretroviral therapy. The sequence derives from a man aged 18-30 years with HIV. V is TRBV5-1 and J is TRBJ2-3; D is uncertain. Here the CDR3 reads CASSLASRSTDTQYF. The CDR3 DNA is TGCGCCAGCAGCTTGGCCTCGCGGAGCACAGATACGCAGTATTTT.